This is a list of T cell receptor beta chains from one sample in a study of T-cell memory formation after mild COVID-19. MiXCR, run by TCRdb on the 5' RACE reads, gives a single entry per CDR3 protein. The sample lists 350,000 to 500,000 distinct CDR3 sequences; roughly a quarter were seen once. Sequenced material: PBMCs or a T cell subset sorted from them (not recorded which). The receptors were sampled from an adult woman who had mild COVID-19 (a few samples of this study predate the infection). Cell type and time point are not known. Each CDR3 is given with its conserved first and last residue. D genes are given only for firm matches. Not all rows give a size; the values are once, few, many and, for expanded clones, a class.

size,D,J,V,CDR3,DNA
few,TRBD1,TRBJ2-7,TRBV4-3,CASSQGKQGSGYEQYF,TGCGCCAGCAGCCAAGGAAAACAGGGGAGCGGCTACGAGCAGTACTTC
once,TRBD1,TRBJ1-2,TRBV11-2,CASSLSQGVFRGYTF,TGTGCCAGCAGCTTATCACAGGGGGTTTTCCGGGGCTACACCTTC
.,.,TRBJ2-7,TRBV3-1,CASSQGPNFYEQYF,TGTGCCAGCAGCCAAGGGCCTAACTTCTACGAGCAGTACTTC
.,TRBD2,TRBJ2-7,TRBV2,CASSATGLVGEQYF,TGTGCCAGCAGTGCGACGGGACTAGTCGGCGAGCAGTACTTC
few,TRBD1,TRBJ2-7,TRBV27,CASHPDTGTGSSYEQYF,TGTGCCAGCCATCCAGACACCGGGACAGGGAGCTCCTACGAGCAGTACTTC
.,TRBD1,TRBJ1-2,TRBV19,CASTSGGQGIYGYTF,TGTGCCAGTACCTCAGGAGGACAGGGAATCTATGGCTACACCTTC
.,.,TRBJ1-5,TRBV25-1,CASSDGPGGNSNQPQHF,TGTGCCAGCAGTGATGGGCCGGGGGGTAATAGCAATCAGCCCCAGCATTTT
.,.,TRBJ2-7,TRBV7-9,CASSLPRSPNEQYF,TGTGCCAGCAGCTTACCCAGGAGCCCCAACGAGCAGTACTTC
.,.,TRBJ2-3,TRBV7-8,CASSRTWGGPTTDTQYF,TGTGCCAGCAGCCGAACATGGGGCGGGCCTACCACAGATACGCAGTATTTT
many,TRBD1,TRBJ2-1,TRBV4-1,CASSQGPGGFNEQFF,TGCGCCAGCAGCCAAGGGCCAGGGGGTTTCAATGAGCAGTTCTTC
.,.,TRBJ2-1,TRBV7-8,CASSLGVSSYNEQFF,TGTGCCAGCAGCTTAGGAGTTAGCTCCTACAATGAGCAGTTCTTC
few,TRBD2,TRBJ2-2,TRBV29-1,CSGGLGVTGELFF,TGCAGCGGGGGACTAGGAGTCACCGGGGAGCTGTTTTTT